These 20 T cell receptor beta chains were sequenced from one sample in a study of T cells after yellow fever vaccination. TCRdb reprocessed the 5' RACE reads with MiXCR, giving one entry per CDR3 protein. The sample consists of 200,000 to 250,000 distinct CDR3 sequences, 6.9% of them appearing once. This specimen was CD4+ T cells sorted from PBMCs, taken 15 days after the yellow fever booster vaccination. Receptor source: a young man who received the YFV17D yellow fever vaccine.

Many counts were recorded for this clonotype. The chain combines TRBV24-1 with TRBJ1-1; D is undetermined. With 1 base removed from V and 7 bases from J, the gap between germline ends came to 9 bases. In germline, CDR1 is KGHDR, CDR2 SFDVKD. This CDR3 is 13 amino acids long. The CDR3 sequence is CATSDFSGGEAFF. The CDR3 nucleotides read TGTGCCACCAGTGATTTTTCCGGCGGTGAAGCTTTCTTT.

The CDR3 region is CASSIGIKATEAFF. In nucleotides, the CDR3 is TGTGCCAGTAGTATAGGAATCAAGGCGACTGAAGCTTTCTTT. This chain joins TRBV19 and TRBJ1-1; no firm D call. This CDR3 has 14 amino acids. Germline V gives CDR1 LNHDA, CDR2 SQIVND (reference sequence). With 1 base removed from V and 5 bases from J, the gap between germline ends came to 11 bases. Variable domain in full (rest from reference TRBV19 and TRBJ1-1): DGGITQSPKYLFRKEGQNVTLSCEQNLNHDAMYWYRQDPGQGLRLIYYSQIVNDFQKGDIAEGYSVSREKKESFPLTVTSAQKNPTAFYLCASSIGIKATEAFFGQGTRLTVV.

The chain recombines TRBV7-2 with TRBJ1-5; TRBD1 matches at 7 bases. Germline assignment: CDR1 SGHTA and CDR2 FQGNSA. CDR3 length equals 18 residues. V was clipped by 1 base and J by 0 bases; unmatched bases: 9. The CDR3 DNA reads as TGTGCCAGCAGCTTAGTGCACGGGACAGTTAATAGCAATCAGCCCCAGCATTTT. Its protein product is CASSLVHGTVNSNQPQHF.

Turning to this clonotype: It may be a read error: a sequence one base away is much more abundant. V and J are TRBV19 and TRBJ2-5; D gene ambiguous. This CDR3 has 12 amino acids. CDR1 LNHDA and CDR2 SQIVND come from the germline V gene (reference sequence). V gave up 2 bases and J gave up 5 bases, with 6 bases separating them. CDR3 DNA sequence: TGTGCCAGTAGTATAAACAGTGAGACCCAGTACTTC. Translating gives CASSINSETQYF.

This clonotype showed up just a few times. This chain uses TRBV3-1 with TRBJ2-7, with 7 bases matching TRBD2. The ends lost 3 bases at V and 6 bases at J; junction bases unmatched: 11. The germline V gene encodes CDR1 LGHDT and CDR2 YNNKEL (reference sequence). The CDR3 runs to 15 residues. CDR3 coding DNA: TGTGCCAGCAGCCAGGCCGGGACTACGTCCGGCGAGCAGTACTTC. The encoded protein is CASSQAGTTSGEQYF.

This clonotype was picked up many times. This chain joins TRBV5-1 and TRBJ1-5; tentative D call: TRBD1 (5 bases). V was trimmed by 4 bases and J by 0 bases, leaving 11 bases between them. Germline V lookup: CDR1 SGHRS, CDR2 YFSETQ. This CDR3 comprises 15 residues. The chain's CDR3 is CASSLGTASNQPQHF. CDR3 DNA: TGCGCCAGCAGCCTAGGGACTGCTAGCAATCAGCCCCAGCATTTT.

This clonotype has a count of ten or more. This chain connects TRBV27 to TRBJ2-1; 7 positions match TRBD2. Germline V gene sequence: CDR1 MNHEY, CDR2 SMNVEV (reference sequence). This CDR3 is 15 amino acids long. V dropped 6 bases and J dropped 0; count of bases not matched to a gene: 5. The CDR3 is CASSREGSSYNEQFF. The CDR3 bases are TGTGCCAGCAGCAGGGAGGGGAGCTCCTACAATGAGCAGTTCTTC.

There are a few counts of this clonotype. This chain links TRBV4-3 with TRBJ2-1; the match to TRBD2 covers 8 bases. After removal of 4 bases from V and 7 bases from J, the junction contained 6 bases not matched to a gene. Germline V gene sequence: CDR1 LGHNA, CDR2 YSLEER. This CDR3 comprises 14 residues. The CDR3 here is CASSLQRERNEQFF. CDR3 DNA sequence: TGCGCCAGCAGCCTACAGCGGGAGAGAAATGAGCAGTTCTTC.

This clonotype appeared a few times. In nucleotides, the CDR3 is TGTGCCAGCAGCAAATTGAGCGGGAACAGCAACAATGAGCAGTTCTTC. Its protein is CASSKLSGNSNNEQFF. The rearrangement uses TRBV21-1 and TRBJ2-1; TRBD2 reflects the table's D call only, with no check against the DNA. TRBV21-1 is tagged as a pseudogene. The CDR3 length is 16 residues.

The chain combines TRBV12-3 or TRBV12-4 with TRBJ2-3; D is uncertain. The CDR3 spans 11 residues. V shed 6 bases and J shed 11 bases, with 12 bases lying between them. The CDR3 protein is CASRGPSGQYF. The CDR3 DNA follows: TGTGCCAGCAGAGGTCCGTCTGGGCAGTATTTT.

The table lists this clonotype with a few counts. V usage is TRBV4-3 and J usage is TRBJ1-6; maybe TRBD1 (5 bases). Deletions cut 4 bases from V and 7 bases from J, with 14 bases between. There are 15 residues in the CDR3. Germline V gene lookup returns CDR1 LGHNA and CDR2 YSLEER. As DNA, the CDR3 is TGCGCCAGCAGCCTTTCCGGGGCCGGGAATTCACCCCTCCACTTT. As protein: CASSLSGAGNSPLHF.

Written as DNA, the CDR3 is TGTGCCAGCAGTGGACTCTTGGGTGTAGCCTACAATGAGCAGTTCTTC. Protein product: CASSGLLGVAYNEQFF. The chain recombines TRBV6-2 or TRBV6-3 with TRBJ2-1, with D perhaps matching TRBD2 (5 bases). The CDR3 runs 16 residues. V was trimmed by 5 bases and J by 2 bases, leaving 16 bases between them. Germline V gene data show CDR1 as MNHEY and CDR2 as SVGEGT.

This clonotype was seen more than once but under ten times. The J gene is TRBJ1-5, the V gene TRBV3-1; D gene ambiguous. CDR1 LGHDT and CDR2 YNNKEL come from the germline V gene (reference sequence). Trimming shortened V by 4 bases and J by 9 bases, and 10 bases separated the two germline ends. The CDR3 contains 12 residues. In nucleotides, the CDR3 is TGTGCCAGCAGCCTCCCAAATGGGCCCCAGCATTTT. Translated: CASSLPNGPQHF.

This clonotype was detected ten times or more. This chain joins TRBV23-1 and TRBJ2-5; 7 nucleotides line up with TRBD2. TRBV23-1 is flagged as an ORF with uncertain function. J lost 3 bases, V lost 7 bases, and 11 bases had no gene match. The CDR3 has 15 residues. CDR3 DNA: TGCGCCAGCACCCCGCTTAGGACTAGTAAAGAGACCCAGTACTTC. As protein: CASTPLRTSKETQYF.

This clonotype came up many times. This chain uses TRBV7-9 with TRBJ2-3; D is ambiguous. V was cut by 10 bases and J by 4 bases, with 15 bases left in between. CDR3 size: 13 residues. Germline CDR1 SEHNR, CDR2 FQNEAQ (reference sequence). The CDR3 is CAIRMGMSDTQYF. The CDR3 bases are TGTGCCATCCGGATGGGGATGTCAGATACGCAGTATTTT.

V usage is TRBV12-3 or TRBV12-4 and J usage is TRBJ2-7, with 11 nucleotides matching TRBD2. The CDR3 length is 14 residues. With V trimmed by 6 bases and J by 5 bases, 6 bases remained unmatched. This chain's CDR3 is CASRATSGSNEQYF. The CDR3 coding sequence is TGTGCCAGCAGAGCCACTAGCGGGAGTAACGAGCAGTACTTC.

This clonotype was picked up a small number of times. This chain uses TRBV7-2 with TRBJ2-3, with 7 bases matching TRBD2. J was trimmed by 0 bases and V by 5 bases; bases with no gene match: 11. Germline V lookup: CDR1 SGHTA, CDR2 FQGNSA. There are 17 residues in the CDR3. CDR3 sequence reads: CASSVMGLAVSTDTQYF. The CDR3 region has the DNA TGTGCCAGCAGCGTGATGGGGCTAGCGGTTAGCACAGATACGCAGTATTTT.

V gene TRBV7-9 combines with J gene TRBJ1-6; a possible D gene is TRBD1 (6 bases). The CDR3 totals 13 residues. V dropped 4 bases and J dropped 10 bases, with 11 bases sitting between them. Germline V gene lookup returns CDR1 SEHNR and CDR2 FQNEAQ (reference sequence). CDR3 in amino acids: CASSSGVGSPLHF. The CDR3 DNA reads TGTGCCAGCAGCTCAGGGGTTGGCTCACCCCTCCACTTT. Full variable domain (rest looked up from reference TRBV7-9 and TRBJ1-6): DTGVSQNPRHKITKRGQNVTFRCDPISEHNRLYWYRQTLGQGPEFLTYFQNEAQLEKSRLLSDRFSAERPKGSFSTLEIQRTEQGDSAMYLCASSSGVGSPLHFGNGTRLTVT.

This clonotype was seen a handful of times. V usage is TRBV5-1 and J usage is TRBJ2-1; D unclear. CDR3 size: 13 residues. Trimming stripped 6 bases from V and 3 bases from J, with 10 bases between. CDR1 SGHRS and CDR2 YFSETQ come from the germline V gene. The CDR3 region has the DNA TGCGCCAGCACTCAGCAAGGCTACAATGAGCAGTTCTTC. Its translation: CASTQQGYNEQFF.

This chain joins TRBV20-1 and TRBJ1-1; D unclear. This CDR3 is 13 amino acids long. The germline gives CDR1 DFQATT, CDR2 SNEGSKA (reference sequence). V lost 0 bases to trimming and J lost 4 bases, with 9 bases between them. The chain's CDR3 is CSARDMVGTEAFF. Here the CDR3 DNA reads TGCAGTGCTAGAGATATGGTAGGCACTGAAGCTTTCTTT.